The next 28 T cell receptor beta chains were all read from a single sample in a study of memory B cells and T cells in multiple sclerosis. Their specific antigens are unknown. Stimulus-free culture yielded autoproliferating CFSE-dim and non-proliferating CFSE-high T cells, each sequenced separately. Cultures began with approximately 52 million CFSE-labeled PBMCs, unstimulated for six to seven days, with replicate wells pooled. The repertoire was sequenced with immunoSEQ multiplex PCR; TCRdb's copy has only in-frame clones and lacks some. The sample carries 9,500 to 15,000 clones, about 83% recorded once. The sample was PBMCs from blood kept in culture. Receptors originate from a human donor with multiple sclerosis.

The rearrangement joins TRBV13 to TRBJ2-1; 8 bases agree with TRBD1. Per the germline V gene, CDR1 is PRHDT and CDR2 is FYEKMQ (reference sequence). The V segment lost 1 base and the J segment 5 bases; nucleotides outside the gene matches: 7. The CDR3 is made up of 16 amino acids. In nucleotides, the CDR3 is TGTGCCAGCAGCTTAGTTGGCAGGGGGCCCGACAATGAGCAGTTCTTC. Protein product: CASSLVGRGPDNEQFF.

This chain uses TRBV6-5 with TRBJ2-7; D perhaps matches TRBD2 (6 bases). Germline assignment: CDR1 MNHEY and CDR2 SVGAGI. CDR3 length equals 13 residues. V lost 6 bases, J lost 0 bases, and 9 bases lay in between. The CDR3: CASRGGSSYEQYF. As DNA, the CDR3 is TGTGCCAGCAGGGGGGGTAGCTCCTACGAGCAGTACTTC.

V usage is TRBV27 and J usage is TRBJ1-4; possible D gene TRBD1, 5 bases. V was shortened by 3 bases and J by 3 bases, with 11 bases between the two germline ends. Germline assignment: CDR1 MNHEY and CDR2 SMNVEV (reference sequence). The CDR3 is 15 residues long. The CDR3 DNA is TGTGCCAGCAGTTTGCAGACAGCCTCTAATGAAAAACTGTTTTTT. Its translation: CASSLQTASNEKLFF.

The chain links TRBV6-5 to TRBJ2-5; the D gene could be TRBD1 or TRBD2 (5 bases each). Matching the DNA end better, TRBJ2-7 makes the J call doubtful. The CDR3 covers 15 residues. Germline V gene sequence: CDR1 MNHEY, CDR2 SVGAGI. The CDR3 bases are TGTGCCAGCAGTTACAGAACGAGAGGGGCCTACGAGCAGTACTTC. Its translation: CASSYRTRGAYEQYF.

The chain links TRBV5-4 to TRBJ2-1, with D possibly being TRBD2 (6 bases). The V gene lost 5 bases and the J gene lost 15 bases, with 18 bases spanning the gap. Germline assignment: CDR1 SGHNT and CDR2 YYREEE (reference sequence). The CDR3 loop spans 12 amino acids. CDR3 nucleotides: TGTGCCAGCAGGGTAAGGGGAGGCAAACCGTTCTTC. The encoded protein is CASRVRGGKPFF.

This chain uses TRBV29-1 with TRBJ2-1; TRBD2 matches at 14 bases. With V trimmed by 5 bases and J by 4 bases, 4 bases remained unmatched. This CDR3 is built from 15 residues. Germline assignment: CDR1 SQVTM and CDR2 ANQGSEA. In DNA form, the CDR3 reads TGCAGCGTTCGACTAGCGGGAGGGTCTTACAATGAGCAGTTCTTC. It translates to CSVRLAGGSYNEQFF.

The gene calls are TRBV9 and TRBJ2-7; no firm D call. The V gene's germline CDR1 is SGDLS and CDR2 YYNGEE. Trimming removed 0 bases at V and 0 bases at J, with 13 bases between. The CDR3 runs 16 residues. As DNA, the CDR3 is TGTGCCAGCAGCGTAGGGGGATCTTACCTCTCCTACGAGCAGTACTTC. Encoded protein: CASSVGGSYLSYEQYF.

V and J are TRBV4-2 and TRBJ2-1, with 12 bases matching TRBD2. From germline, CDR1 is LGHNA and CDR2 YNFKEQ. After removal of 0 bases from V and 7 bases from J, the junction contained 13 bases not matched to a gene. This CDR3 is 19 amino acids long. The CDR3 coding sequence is TGTGCCAGCAGCCAAGATTTAACTCTAGCGGGAGGGCCGCGGAATGAGCAGTTCTTC. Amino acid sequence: CASSQDLTLAGGPRNEQFF.

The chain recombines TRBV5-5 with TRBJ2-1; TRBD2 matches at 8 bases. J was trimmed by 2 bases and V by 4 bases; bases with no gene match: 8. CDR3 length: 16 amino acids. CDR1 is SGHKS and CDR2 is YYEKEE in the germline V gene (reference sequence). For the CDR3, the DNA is TGTGCCAGCAGCAAGGGACCGGGACTAGCCTACAATGAGCAGTTCTTC. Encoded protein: CASSKGPGLAYNEQFF.

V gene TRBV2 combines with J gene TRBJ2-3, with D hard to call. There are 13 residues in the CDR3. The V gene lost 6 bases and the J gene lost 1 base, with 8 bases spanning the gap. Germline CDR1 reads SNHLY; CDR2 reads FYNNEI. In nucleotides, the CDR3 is TGTGCCAGCAGCACGGACGGCACAGATACGCAGTATTTT. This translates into CASSTDGTDTQYF.

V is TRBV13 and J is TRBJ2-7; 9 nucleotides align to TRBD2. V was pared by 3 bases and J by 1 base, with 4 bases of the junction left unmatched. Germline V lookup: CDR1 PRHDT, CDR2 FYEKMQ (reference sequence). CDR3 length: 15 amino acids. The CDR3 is CASSLASGISYEQYF. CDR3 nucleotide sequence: TGTGCCAGCAGCTTGGCTAGCGGGATATCCTACGAGCAGTACTTC.

The chain's CDR3 is CASSIFGGGTMNTEAFF. Written as DNA, the CDR3 is TGTGCCAGTAGTATCTTTGGAGGTGGAACCATGAACACTGAAGCTTTCTTT. The J gene is TRBJ1-1, the V gene TRBV19; D gene ambiguous. The V end was cut by 3 bases, the J end by 0 bases, with 17 bases between. Per germline, CDR1 LNHDA and CDR2 SQIVND (reference sequence). The CDR3 length is 17 residues. Based on the CDR3 plus reference TRBV19 and TRBJ1-1, the full variable domain is DGGITQSPKYLFRKEGQNVTLSCEQNLNHDAMYWYRQDPGQGLRLIYYSQIVNDFQKGDIAEGYSVSREKKESFPLTVTSAQKNPTAFYLCASSIFGGGTMNTEAFFGQGTRLTVV.

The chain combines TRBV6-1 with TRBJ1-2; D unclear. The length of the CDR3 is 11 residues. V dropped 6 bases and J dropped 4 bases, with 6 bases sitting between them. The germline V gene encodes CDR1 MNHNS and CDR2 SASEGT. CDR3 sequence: CASSLGYGYTF. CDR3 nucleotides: TGTGCCAGCAGCCTAGGCTATGGCTACACCTTC.

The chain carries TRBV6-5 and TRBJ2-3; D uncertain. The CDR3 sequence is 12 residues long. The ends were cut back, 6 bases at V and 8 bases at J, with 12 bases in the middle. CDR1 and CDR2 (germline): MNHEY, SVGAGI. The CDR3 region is CASRFPLGTQYF. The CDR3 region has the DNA TGTGCCAGCAGATTTCCCCTGGGTACGCAGTATTTT.

The CDR3 coding sequence is TGTGCCAGCTCATCCTCCTACGAGCAGTACTTC. This sequence encodes CASSSSYEQYF. The rearrangement uses TRBV18 and TRBJ2-5, with D unresolved. The J call may be in error: the DNA end matches TRBJ2-7 better. CDR1 and CDR2 (germline): KGHSH, LQKENI. CDR3 length: 11 residues.

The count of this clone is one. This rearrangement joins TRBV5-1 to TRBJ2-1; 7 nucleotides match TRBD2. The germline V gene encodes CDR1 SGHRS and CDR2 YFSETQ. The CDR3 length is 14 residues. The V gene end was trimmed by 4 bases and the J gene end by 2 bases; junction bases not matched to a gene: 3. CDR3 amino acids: CASSVGGTYNEQFF. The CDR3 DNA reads TGCGCCAGCAGCGTGGGGGGGACCTACAATGAGCAGTTCTTC.

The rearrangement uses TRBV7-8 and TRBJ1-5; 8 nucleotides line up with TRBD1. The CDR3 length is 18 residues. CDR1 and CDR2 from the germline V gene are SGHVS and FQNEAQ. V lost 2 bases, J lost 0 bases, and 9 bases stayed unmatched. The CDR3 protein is CASSLLPGGAYSNQPQHF. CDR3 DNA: TGTGCCAGCAGCTTATTACCAGGGGGCGCCTATAGCAATCAGCCCCAGCATTTT.

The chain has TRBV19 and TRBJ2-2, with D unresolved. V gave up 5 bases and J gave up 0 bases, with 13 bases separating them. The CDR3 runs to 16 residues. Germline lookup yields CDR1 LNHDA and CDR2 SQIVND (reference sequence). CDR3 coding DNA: TGTGCCAGTAGTGATCGGCTCTCATCGAACACCGGGGAGCTGTTTTTT. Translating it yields CASSDRLSSNTGELFF. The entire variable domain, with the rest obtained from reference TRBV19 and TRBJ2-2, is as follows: DGGITQSPKYLFRKEGQNVTLSCEQNLNHDAMYWYRQDPGQGLRLIYYSQIVNDFQKGDIAEGYSVSREKKESFPLTVTSAQKNPTAFYLCASSDRLSSNTGELFFGEGSRLTVL.

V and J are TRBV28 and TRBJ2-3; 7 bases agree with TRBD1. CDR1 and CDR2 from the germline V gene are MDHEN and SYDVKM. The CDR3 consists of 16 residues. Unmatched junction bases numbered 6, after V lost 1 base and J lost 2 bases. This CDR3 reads CASSLLPGQNTDTQYF. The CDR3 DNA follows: TGTGCCAGCAGTTTATTACCGGGACAGAACACAGATACGCAGTATTTT.

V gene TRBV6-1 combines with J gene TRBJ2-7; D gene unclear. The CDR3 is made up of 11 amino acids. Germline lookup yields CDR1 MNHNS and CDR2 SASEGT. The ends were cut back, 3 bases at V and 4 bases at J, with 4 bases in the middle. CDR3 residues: CASSDGYEQYF. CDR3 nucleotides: TGTGCCAGCAGTGATGGGTACGAGCAGTACTTC.

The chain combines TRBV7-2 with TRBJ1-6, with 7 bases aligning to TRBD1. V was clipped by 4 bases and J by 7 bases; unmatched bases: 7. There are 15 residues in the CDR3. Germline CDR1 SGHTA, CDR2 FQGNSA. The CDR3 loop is CASSSYRGGNSPLHF. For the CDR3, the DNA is TGTGCCAGCAGCTCATACAGGGGCGGCAATTCACCCCTCCACTTT.

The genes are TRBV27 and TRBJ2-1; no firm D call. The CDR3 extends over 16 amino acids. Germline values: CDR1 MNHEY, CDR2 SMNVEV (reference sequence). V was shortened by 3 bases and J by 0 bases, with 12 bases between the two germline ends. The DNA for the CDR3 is TGTGCCAGCAGTTTCCCTCAGGCTTCCTCCTACAATGAGCAGTTCTTC. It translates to CASSFPQASSYNEQFF.

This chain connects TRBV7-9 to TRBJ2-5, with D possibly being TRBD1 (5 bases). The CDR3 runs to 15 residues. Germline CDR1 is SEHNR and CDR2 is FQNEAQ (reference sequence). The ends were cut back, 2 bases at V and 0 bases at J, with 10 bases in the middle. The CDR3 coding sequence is TGTGCCAGCAGCTTACTAAGCAGGGACCAAGAGACCCAGTACTTC. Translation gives CASSLLSRDQETQYF.

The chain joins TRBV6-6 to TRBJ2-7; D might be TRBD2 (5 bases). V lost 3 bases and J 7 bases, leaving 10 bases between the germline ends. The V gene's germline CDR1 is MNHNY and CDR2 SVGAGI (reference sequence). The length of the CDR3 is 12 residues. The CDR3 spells CASSYTWREQYF. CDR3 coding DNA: TGTGCCAGCAGTTATACTTGGAGGGAGCAGTACTTC.

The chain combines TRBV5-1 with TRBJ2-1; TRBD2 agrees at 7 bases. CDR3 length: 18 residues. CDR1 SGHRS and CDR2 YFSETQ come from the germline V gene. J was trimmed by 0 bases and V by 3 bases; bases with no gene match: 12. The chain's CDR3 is CASSWEGPVPNSYNEQFF. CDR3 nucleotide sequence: TGCGCCAGCAGCTGGGAGGGGCCCGTGCCCAACTCCTACAATGAGCAGTTCTTC.

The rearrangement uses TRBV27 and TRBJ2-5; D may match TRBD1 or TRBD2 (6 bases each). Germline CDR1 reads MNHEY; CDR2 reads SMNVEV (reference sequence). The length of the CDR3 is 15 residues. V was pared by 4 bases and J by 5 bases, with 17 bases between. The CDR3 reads CASSSFIPGAETQYF. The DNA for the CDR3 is TGTGCCAGCAGTTCCTTTATCCCGGGGGCCGAGACCCAGTACTTC.

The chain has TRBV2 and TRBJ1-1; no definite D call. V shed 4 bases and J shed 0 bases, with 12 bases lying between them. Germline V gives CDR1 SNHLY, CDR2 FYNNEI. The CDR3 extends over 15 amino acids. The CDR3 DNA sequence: TGTGCCAGCAGTGCAGGTTCGGGAATGAACACTGAAGCTTTCTTT. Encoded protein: CASSAGSGMNTEAFF.

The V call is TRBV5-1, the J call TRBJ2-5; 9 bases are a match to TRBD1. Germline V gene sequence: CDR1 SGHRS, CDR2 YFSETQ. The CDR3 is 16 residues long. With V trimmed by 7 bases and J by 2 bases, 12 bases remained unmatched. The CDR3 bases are TGCGCCAGCGCTATGTGGGGGGACAGGGAACAAGAGACCCAGTACTTC. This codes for CASAMWGDREQETQYF.